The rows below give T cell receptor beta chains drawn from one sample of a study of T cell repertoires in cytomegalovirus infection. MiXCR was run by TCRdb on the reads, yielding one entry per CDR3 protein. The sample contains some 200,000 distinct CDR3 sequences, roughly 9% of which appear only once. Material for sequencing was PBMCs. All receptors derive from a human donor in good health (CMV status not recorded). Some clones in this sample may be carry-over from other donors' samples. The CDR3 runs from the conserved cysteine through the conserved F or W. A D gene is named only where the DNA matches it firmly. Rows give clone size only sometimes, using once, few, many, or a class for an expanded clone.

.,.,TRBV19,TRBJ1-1,TGTGCCAGTAGTATTCGGCGGGAAAACACTGAAGCTTTCTTT,CASSIRRENTEAFF
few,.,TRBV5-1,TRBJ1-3,TGCGCCAGCAGCTTGGGACGGACGAACTCTGGAAACACCATATATTTT,CASSLGRTNSGNTIYF
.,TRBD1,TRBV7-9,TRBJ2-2,TGTGCCAGCAGCGGACAGGGGGCAAACACCGGGGAGCTGTTTTTT,CASSGQGANTGELFF
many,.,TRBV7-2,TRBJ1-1,TGTGCCAGCAGCCCAGGGTTGGCGAACACTGAAGCTTTCTTT,CASSPGLANTEAFF
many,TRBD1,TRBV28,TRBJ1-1,TGTGCCAGCGGCAGGGGGGGTATAGGAAACACTGAAGCTTTCTTT,CASGRGGIGNTEAFF
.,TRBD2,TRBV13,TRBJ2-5,TGTGCCAGCAGCTTAGGCGGCGGGGGGACGGAGACCCAGTACTTC,CASSLGGGGTETQYF
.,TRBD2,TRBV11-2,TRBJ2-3,TGTGCCAGCAGCTTAGTTGCAGCGGGAGGGCGGACAGATACGCAGTATTTT,CASSLVAAGGRTDTQYF
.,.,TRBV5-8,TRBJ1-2,TGTGCCAGCAGCTTGGTTCGGCGGGGCCTCAACTTC,CASSLVRRGLNF
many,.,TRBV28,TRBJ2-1,TGTGCCAGCAGTTTATTGTTCGGCCTAGGCAATGAGCAGTTCTTC,CASSLLFGLGNEQFF
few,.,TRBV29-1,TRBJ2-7,TGCAGCGTTGGGCAGGTGGCCTACGAGCAGTACTTC,CSVGQVAYEQYF
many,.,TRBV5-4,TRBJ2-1,TGTGCCAGCAGCTTGGGGGGATACTACAATGAGCAGTTCTTC,CASSLGGYYNEQFF
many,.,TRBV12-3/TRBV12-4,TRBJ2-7,TGTGCCAGCAGTTTATGGAGGAAACCTACGAGCACTTGTTTC,CASSLWRKPTSTCF
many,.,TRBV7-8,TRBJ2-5,TGTGCCAGCGCTTTGGAGTGGTACCAAGAGACCCAGTACTTC,CASALEWYQETQYF
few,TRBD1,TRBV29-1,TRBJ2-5,TGCAGCGTTGAAGACCGGGACAGGGGTCGAGAGACCCAGTACTTC,CSVEDRDRGRETQYF
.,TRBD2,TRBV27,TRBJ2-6,TGTGCCAGCAGTTCGTTGACTAGCGGGTACTCTGGGGCCAACGTCCTGACTTTC,CASSSLTSGYSGANVLTF
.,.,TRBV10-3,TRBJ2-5,TGTGCCATCAGTGAGTCGTTGGACATTCAAGAGACCCAGTACTTC,CAISESLDIQETQYF
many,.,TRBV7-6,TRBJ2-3,TGTGCCAGCAGCTTAGAGCCCACAGATACGCAGTATTTT,CASSLEPTDTQYF
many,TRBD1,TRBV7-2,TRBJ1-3,TGTGCCAGCAGCCCGGAGACAGGGATGGGAAACACCATATATTTT,CASSPETGMGNTIYF
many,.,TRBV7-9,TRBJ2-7,TGTGCCAGCAGCCTTACTGGGAGCTCCTACGAGCAGTACTTC,CASSLTGSSYEQYF
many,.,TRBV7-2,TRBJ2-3,TGTGCCAGCAGCTTACAACAGGGATGGGGCACAGATACGCAGTATTTT,CASSLQQGWGTDTQYF
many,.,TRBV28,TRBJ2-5,TGTGCCAGCAGAACGAACAGGGACCAAGAGACCCAGTACTTC,CASRTNRDQETQYF
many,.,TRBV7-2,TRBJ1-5,TGTGCCAGCAGCGGCTTGGGGGACCAGCCCCAGCATTTT,CASSGLGDQPQHF
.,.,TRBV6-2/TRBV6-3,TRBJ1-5,TGTGCCAGCAGTTCTGCGAAGAGCCTCAATCAGCCCCAGCATTTT,CASSSAKSLNQPQHF
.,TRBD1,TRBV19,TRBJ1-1,TGTGCCAGTAGCTCGGGACAGTGGATTACTGAAGCTTTCTTT,CASSSGQWITEAFF
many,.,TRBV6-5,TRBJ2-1,TGTGCCAGCAGTTACTTGGCCGGAGGACAGAGCTTGAATGAGCAGTTCTTC,CASSYLAGGQSLNEQFF
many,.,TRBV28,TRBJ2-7,TGTGCCAGCAGTTTTGAAATTCCTATAGAACAGAGCTCCTACGAGCAGTACTTC,CASSFEIPIEQSSYEQYF
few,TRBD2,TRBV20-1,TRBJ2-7,TGCAGTGCTAGACCCGTACTAGCGGGGTCCTACGAGCAGTACTTC,CSARPVLAGSYEQYF
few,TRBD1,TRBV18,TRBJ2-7,TGTGCCAGCTCACCGCGGACAGGGGGCACAGACAGCTCCTACGAGCAGTACTTC,CASSPRTGGTDSSYEQYF
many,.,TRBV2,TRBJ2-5,TGTGCCAGAGGGGGAGGGCAGAGGTCAGAGACCCAGTACTTC,CARGGGQRSETQYF
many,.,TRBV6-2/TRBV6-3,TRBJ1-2,TGTGCCAGCAGGGCTCCGGTACAGGGCAATGGCTACACCTTC,CASRAPVQGNGYTF
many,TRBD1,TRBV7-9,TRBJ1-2,TGTGCCAGCAGCCCGGACAGGGGGAGGGTCTATGGCTACACCTTC,CASSPDRGRVYGYTF
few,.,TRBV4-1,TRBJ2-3,TGCGCCAGCAGCCAAGATCTCGGGTCAGATACGCAGTATTTT,CASSQDLGSDTQYF
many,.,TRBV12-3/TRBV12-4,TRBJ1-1,TGTGCCAGCAGTTTGGGGAAGGGGTGGAACACTGAAGCTTTCTTT,CASSLGKGWNTEAFF
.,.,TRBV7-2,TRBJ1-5,TGTGCCAGCAGCGACCTGACCCTTAGCAATCAGCCCCAGCATTTT,CASSDLTLSNQPQHF
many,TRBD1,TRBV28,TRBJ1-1,TGTGCCAGCGCCCGGACAGGGTCGAACACTGAAGCTTTCTTT,CASARTGSNTEAFF
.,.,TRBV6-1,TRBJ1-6,TGTGCCAGCAGTGAAACAGGGAATTCACCCCTCCACTTT,CASSETGNSPLHF
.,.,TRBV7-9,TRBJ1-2,TGTGCCAGCAGGGGACCCCGCGAAGGTGGCTACACCTTC,CASRGPREGGYTF
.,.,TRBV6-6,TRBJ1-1,TGTGCCAGCAGTTACTCGAAAGTGAACACTGAAGCTTTCTTT,CASSYSKVNTEAFF
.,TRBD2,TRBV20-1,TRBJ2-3,TGCAGTGCCGGCGGGGGGTGGACAGATACGCAGTATTTT,CSAGGGWTDTQYF
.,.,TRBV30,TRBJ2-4,TGTGCCTGGAGTGTAGACTCCCTTAGGACCAAAAACATTCAGTACTTC,CAWSVDSLRTKNIQYF
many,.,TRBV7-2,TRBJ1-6,TGTGCCAGCAGCTCTGAAACAGGTGTAAATTCACCCCTCCACTTT,CASSSETGVNSPLHF
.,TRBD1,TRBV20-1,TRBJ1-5,TGCGGTGCTACGGACAGGGCTGTGAATCAGCCCCAGCATTTT,CGATDRAVNQPQHF
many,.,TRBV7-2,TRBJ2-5,TGTGCCAGCAGCTTAGGGGAGGGGGGGGGTGAAGAGACCCAGTACTTC,CASSLGEGGGEETQYF
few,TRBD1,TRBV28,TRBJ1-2,TGTGCCAGCAGTTTGACGGACAGGCCACCTTCTGGCTACACCTTC,CASSLTDRPPSGYTF
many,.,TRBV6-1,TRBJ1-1,TGTGCCAGCTCCGAGCAGTGGACTGAAGCTTTCTTT,CASSEQWTEAFF
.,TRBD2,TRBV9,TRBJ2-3,TGTGCCAGCAGCGTAACTAGCGGGGAATACACAGATACGCAGTATTTT,CASSVTSGEYTDTQYF
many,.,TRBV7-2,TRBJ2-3,TGTGCCAGCACCCGACCCCCCACTACGCAGTATTTT,CASTRPPTTQYF
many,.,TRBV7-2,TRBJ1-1,TGTGCCAGCAGCCAAAGTTACCTCGGGTCTGAAGCTTTCTTT,CASSQSYLGSEAFF
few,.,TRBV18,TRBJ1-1,TGTGCCAGCTCAACAAGTGGAGGGAGGGACGCTTTCTTT,CASSTSGGRDAFF
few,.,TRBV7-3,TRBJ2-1,TGTGCCAGCAGCCCCGGTAGGTCAGGGGAGCAGTTCTTC,CASSPGRSGEQFF
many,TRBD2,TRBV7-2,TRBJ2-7,TGTGCCAGCAGCTTTGGCGGGGGGAGCTCCTACGAGCAGTACTTC,CASSFGGGSSYEQYF
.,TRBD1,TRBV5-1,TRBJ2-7,TGCGCCAGCAGTCCCTGGGACAGGGTATCGGAAGAGCAGTACTTC,CASSPWDRVSEEQYF
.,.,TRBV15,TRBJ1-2,TGTGCCACCAGGGACCTCCTTTTAGGGCTCTATGGCTACACCTTC,CATRDLLLGLYGYTF
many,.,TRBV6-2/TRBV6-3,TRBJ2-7,TGTGCCAGCAGTTGGAACTCCTACGAGCAGTACTTC,CASSWNSYEQYF
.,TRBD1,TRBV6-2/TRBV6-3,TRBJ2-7,TGTGCCAGCAGTTATGCCGGGACAGTCTACGAGCAGTACTTC,CASSYAGTVYEQYF